Sequencing of this T cell receptor (beta chain) was carried out in a study of OX40 agonist ivuxolimab in advanced cancers. Background on the whole study: The costimulatory receptor OX40 (CD134) was targeted by ivuxolimab, a fully human IgG2 agonistic monoclonal antibody. Of the roughly 52 dose-escalation patients, hepatocellular carcinoma was present in 19, melanoma in around 15, renal cell carcinoma in 9 and head and neck cancer in 9. In the dose-escalation cohort, over 65% of patients were male, and the mean age was approximately 60 years, with a range of 23 to 79. Intravenous ivuxolimab was administered to patients every 2 weeks at six dose levels: 0.01, 0.1, 0.3, 1.5, 3 and 10 mg/kg. The paper describes the monotherapy dose-escalation part (N of about 54 patients) of the phase I trial of ivuxolimab. Patients were allowed to have had prior anti-PD-1, anti-PD-L1 or anti-CTLA-4 therapy, and approximately 43% of the dose-escalation patients had previously received checkpoint inhibitors. The purpose of peripheral TCRbeta sequencing was to test whether ivuxolimab changed TCR sequence diversity and led to clonal T-cell expansion. Three dose-escalation patients achieved partial responses, one with hepatocellular carcinoma and two with cutaneous melanoma.

According to the germline V gene, CDR1 reads SGHTA and CDR2 reads FQGNSA. The CDR3 spans 13 residues, from the cysteine through the phenylalanine. Only the CDR3 region is kept as DNA, spanning 39 bases read in frame from base 1. V sheds 10 bases and J sheds 2 bases, leaving 12 bases between their ends. Patients with autoimmune disease history or receiving systemic immunosuppression were excluded from the trial. In every dose cohort, peripheral blood was drawn for TCR sequencing at baseline, cycle 4 day 1, and cycle 7 day 1. The samples were taken from a phase I, first-in-human, multicenter, open-label dose-escalation trial of ivuxolimab. The trial enrolled adults with locally advanced or metastatic head and neck squamous cell, hepatocellular, melanoma or renal cell carcinoma. Before TCR sequencing, CD4+ and CD8+ T cells were separately sorted from peripheral blood. The research as a whole found: At doses of 0.1 to 3.0 mg/kg, clonal expansion of both CD4+ and CD8+ T cells in blood was seen between baseline and week 6. In the 0.1-3.0 mg/kg groups, partial responders were among the patients with the lowest normalized peripheral clonal expansion, particularly in CD8+ T cells. After ivuxolimab, CD8+ T cells had more expanded clones than CD4+ T cells on average. Low levels of normalized T-cell clonal expansion were also seen in some patients who did not respond. Which antigens the clonally expanded peripheral T cells were specific for was not determined.

Points on this clone: What antigen it recognizes has not been identified. The record has no base qualities; no much larger clone is one base away.

For sequencing of the TCRbeta CDR3 region, genomic DNA was extracted from the sorted cells. TCRbeta CDR3 regions were sequenced using the immunoSEQ Assay. TCRdb limited this immuneACCESS table to in-frame rearrangements with V and J called. A share of clones is missing; checked studies link under half to unresolved V genes, and the rest is unexplained. Across this sample there are about 45,000 clones, with around 90% seen only once. Together, the top ten hold about a sixth of the sample. This clonotype originated in an adult with an advanced solid tumor such as melanoma, head and neck, liver or kidney cancer. Sequences were derived from CD4+ or CD8+ T cells sorted from blood, sampled in a trial of the OX40 agonist ivuxolimab. This sequence uses TRBV7-2 and TRBJ2-1; a weak D assignment points to TRBD2 (6 bases agree). The CDR3 in this case is CATQAGTYNEQFF. The sequence in DNA is TGTGCCACCCAGGCGGGAACCTACAATGAGCAGTTCTTC.